The rows below give T cell receptor beta chains drawn from one sample of a study of neurological immune-mediated disorders. TCRdb re-analysed the 5' RACE reads in MiXCR, keeping a single row per CDR3 protein. Of approximately 45,000 distinct CDR3 sequences listed, approximately 13% are singletons. Source material: PBMCs. The receptors were gathered from a man aged 25-40 years in good health. The CDR3 runs from the conserved cysteine through the conserved F or W. Each record gives: clone size, D gene, V gene, J gene, CDR3 DNA, CDR3 protein. A D gene is named only where the DNA matches it firmly. Expanded clones are given a class, and other clones once, few, many or no size at all.

clone_size: NA; d_call: TRBD2; v_call: TRBV4-1; j_call: TRBJ2-7; cdr3_nt: TGCGCCAGCAGCCAAGATAACGGAGGACTAGCGGGAGACGAGCAGTACTTC; cdr3_aa: CASSQDNGGLAGDEQYF
clone_size: many; d_call: NA; v_call: TRBV5-1; j_call: TRBJ2-1; cdr3_nt: TGCGCCAGCAGCCTCGGCGGACAGTCTAGGGGACCCTACAATGAGCAGTTCTTC; cdr3_aa: CASSLGGQSRGPYNEQFF
clone_size: many; d_call: TRBD1; v_call: TRBV5-1; j_call: TRBJ2-7; cdr3_nt: TGCGCCAGCAGCTGGGACAGCCCCGGCTCCTTCGAGCAGTACTTC; cdr3_aa: CASSWDSPGSFEQYF
clone_size: many; d_call: TRBD1; v_call: TRBV5-1; j_call: TRBJ1-5; cdr3_nt: TGCGCCAGCAGCCTAGGACAGGGGCAGCGATATAGCAATCAGCCCCAGCATTTT; cdr3_aa: CASSLGQGQRYSNQPQHF
clone_size: many; d_call: NA; v_call: TRBV5-1; j_call: TRBJ2-1; cdr3_nt: TGCGCCAGCACCCTCGGGGCTAGCACGTATGAGCAGTTCTTC; cdr3_aa: CASTLGASTYEQFF
clone_size: many; d_call: TRBD1; v_call: TRBV5-1; j_call: TRBJ1-1; cdr3_nt: TGCGCCAGCAGCCCCGCCGGGACAGGGGCCACTGAAGCTTTCTTT; cdr3_aa: CASSPAGTGATEAFF
clone_size: few; d_call: NA; v_call: TRBV25-1; j_call: TRBJ2-5; cdr3_nt: TGTGCCAGCAGCCCCCTGGGTCCCTCTGACCAAGAGACCCAGTACTTC; cdr3_aa: CASSPLGPSDQETQYF
clone_size: NA; d_call: NA; v_call: TRBV7-2; j_call: TRBJ1-1; cdr3_nt: TGTGCCAGCAGTTACGATCAGGGGAACACTGAAGCTTTCTTT; cdr3_aa: CASSYDQGNTEAFF
clone_size: many; d_call: TRBD1; v_call: TRBV5-1; j_call: TRBJ2-7; cdr3_nt: TGCGCCAGCAACCCCGGACAGGGACCCTACGAGCAGTACTTC; cdr3_aa: CASNPGQGPYEQYF
clone_size: many; d_call: NA; v_call: TRBV9; j_call: TRBJ2-5; cdr3_nt: TGTGCCAGCAGCGGAGTTACAGGTCCCCAAGAGACCCAGTACTTC; cdr3_aa: CASSGVTGPQETQYF
clone_size: many; d_call: NA; v_call: TRBV12-3/TRBV12-4; j_call: TRBJ2-7; cdr3_nt: TGTGCCAGCAGTTTAGACGCCGGGCCCTACGAGCAGTACTTC; cdr3_aa: CASSLDAGPYEQYF
clone_size: NA; d_call: TRBD2; v_call: TRBV10-3; j_call: TRBJ2-3; cdr3_nt: TGTGCCACCAGAGGTGGAGCGGGAGCTAGCACAGATACGCAGTATTTT; cdr3_aa: CATRGGAGASTDTQYF
clone_size: few; d_call: TRBD1; v_call: TRBV29-1; j_call: TRBJ2-7; cdr3_nt: TGCAGCGTTGAAGGGGGACAGGTCTACGAGCAGTACTTC; cdr3_aa: CSVEGGQVYEQYF